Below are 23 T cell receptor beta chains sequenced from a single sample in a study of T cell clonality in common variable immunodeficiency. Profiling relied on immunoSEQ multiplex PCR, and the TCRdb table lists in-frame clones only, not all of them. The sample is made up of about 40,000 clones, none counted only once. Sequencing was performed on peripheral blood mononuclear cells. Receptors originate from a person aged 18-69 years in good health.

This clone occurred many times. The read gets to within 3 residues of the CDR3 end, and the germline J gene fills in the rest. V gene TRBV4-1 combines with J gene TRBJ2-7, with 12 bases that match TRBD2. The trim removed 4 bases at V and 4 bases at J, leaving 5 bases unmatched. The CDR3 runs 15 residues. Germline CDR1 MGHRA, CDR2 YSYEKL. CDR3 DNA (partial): TGCGCCAGCAGCCTCCTAGCGGGGGGGCCGTACGAG. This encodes CASSLLAGGPYE. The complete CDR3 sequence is CASSLLAGGPYEQYF.

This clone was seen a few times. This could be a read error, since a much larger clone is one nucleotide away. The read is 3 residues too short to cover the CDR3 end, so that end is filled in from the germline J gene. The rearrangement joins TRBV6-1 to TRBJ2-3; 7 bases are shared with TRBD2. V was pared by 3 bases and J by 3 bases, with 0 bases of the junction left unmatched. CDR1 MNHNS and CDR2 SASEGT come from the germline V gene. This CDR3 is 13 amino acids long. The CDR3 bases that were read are TGTGCCAGCAGTGAGCGGGAGACAGATACG. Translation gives CASSERETDT. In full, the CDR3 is CASSERETDTQYF.

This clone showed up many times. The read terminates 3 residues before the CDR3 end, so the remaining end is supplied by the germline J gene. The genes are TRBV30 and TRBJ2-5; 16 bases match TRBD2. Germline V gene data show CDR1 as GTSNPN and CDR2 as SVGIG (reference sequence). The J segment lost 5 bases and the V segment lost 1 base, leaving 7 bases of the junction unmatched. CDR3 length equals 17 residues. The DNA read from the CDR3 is TGTGCCTGGAGTGGGGGACTAGCGGGGGGGCTTACGGAGACC. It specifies CAWSGGLAGGLTET. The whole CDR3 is CAWSGGLAGGLTETQYF.

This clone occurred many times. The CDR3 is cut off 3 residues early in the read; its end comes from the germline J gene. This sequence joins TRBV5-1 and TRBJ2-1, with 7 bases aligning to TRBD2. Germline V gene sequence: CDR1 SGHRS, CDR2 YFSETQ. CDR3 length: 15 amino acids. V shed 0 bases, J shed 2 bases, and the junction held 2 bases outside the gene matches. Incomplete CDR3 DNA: TGCGCCAGCAGCTTGGACGGGGGGACCTACAATGAG. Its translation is CASSLDGGTYNE. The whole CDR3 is CASSLDGGTYNEQFF. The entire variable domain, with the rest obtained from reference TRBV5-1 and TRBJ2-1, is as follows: KAGVTQTPRYLIKTRGQQVTLSCSPISGHRSVSWYQQTPGQGLQFLFEYFSETQRNKGNFPGRFSGRQFSNSRSEMNVSTLELGDSALYLCASSLDGGTYNEQFFGPGTRLTVL.

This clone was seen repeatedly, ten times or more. CDR3 bases read: TGTGCCAGTTCGACAGGCAAATATAACTATGGC. Translating it yields CASSTGKYNYG. The CDR3 in its entirety is CASSTGKYNYGYTF. This chain links TRBV30 with TRBJ1-2; tentatively, D is TRBD1 (6 bases). From the germline J gene comes the end of the CDR3, since the read stops 3 residues before it. The CDR3 has 14 residues. V gave up 8 bases and J gave up 1 base, with 17 bases separating them. The germline gives CDR1 GTSNPN, CDR2 SVGIG (reference sequence).

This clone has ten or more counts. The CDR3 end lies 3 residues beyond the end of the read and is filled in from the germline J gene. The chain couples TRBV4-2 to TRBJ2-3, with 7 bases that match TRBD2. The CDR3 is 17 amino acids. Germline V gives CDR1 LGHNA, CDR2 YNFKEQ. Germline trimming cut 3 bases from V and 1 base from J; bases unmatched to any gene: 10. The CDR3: CASSHQRDYQGTDTQYF. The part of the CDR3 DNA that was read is TGTGCCAGCAGCCATCAGCGGGACTACCAAGGCACAGATACG.

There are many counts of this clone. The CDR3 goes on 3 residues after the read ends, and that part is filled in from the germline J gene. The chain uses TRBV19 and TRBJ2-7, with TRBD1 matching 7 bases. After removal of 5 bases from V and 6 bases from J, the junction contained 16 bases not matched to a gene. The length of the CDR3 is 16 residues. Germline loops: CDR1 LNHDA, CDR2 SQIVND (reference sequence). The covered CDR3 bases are TGTGCCAGTAGTGACGAGGGGGCACCACCATTTGGCGAG. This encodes CASSDEGAPPFGE. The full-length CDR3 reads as CASSDEGAPPFGEQYF.

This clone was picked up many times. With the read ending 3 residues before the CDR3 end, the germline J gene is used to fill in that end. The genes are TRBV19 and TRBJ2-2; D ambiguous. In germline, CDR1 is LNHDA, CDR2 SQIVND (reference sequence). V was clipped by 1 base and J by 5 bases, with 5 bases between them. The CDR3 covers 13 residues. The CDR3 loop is CASSIGGTGELFF. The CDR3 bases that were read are TGTGCCAGTAGTATAGGCGGAACCGGGGAG.

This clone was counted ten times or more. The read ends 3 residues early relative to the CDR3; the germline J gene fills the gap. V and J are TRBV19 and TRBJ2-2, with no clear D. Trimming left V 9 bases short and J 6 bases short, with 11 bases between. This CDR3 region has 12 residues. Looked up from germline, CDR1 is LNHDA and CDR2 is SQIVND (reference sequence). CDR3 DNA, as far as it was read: TGTGCCAGCACTAAGGTCCCCGGGGAG. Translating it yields CASTKVPGE. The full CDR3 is CASTKVPGELFF.

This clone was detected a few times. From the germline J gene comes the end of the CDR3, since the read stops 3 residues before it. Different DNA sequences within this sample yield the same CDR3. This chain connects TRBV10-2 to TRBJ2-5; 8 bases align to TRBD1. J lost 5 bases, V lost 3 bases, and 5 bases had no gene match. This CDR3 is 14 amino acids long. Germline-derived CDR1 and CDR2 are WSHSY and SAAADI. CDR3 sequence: CASSDIAGGETQYF. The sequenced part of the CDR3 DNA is TGCGCCAGCAGTGACATCGCAGGGGGCGAGACC.

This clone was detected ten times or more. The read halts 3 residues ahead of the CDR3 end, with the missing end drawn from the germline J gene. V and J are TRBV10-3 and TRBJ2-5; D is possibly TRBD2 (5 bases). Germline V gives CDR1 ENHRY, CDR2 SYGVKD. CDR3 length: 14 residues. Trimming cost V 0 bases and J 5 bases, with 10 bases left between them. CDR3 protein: CAISESGVSETQYF. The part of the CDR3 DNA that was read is TGTGCCATCAGTGAGTCCGGGGTTTCGGAGACC.

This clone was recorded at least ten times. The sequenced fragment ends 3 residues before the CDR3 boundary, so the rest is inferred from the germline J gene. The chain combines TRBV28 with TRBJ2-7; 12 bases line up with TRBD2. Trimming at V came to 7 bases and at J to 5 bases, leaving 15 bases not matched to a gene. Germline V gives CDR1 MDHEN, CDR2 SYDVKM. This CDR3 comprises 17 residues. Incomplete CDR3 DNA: TGTGCCAGCACTTACCGCCCGAGACTAGCGGGAGTCAACGAG. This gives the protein CASTYRPRLAGVNE. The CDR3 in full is CASTYRPRLAGVNEQYF.

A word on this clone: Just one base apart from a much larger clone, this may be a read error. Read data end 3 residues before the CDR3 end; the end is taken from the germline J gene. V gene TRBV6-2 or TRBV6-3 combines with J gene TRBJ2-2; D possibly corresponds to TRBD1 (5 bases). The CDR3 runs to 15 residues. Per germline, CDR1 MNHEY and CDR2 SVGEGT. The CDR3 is CASSYFGLGANVLFF. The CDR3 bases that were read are TGTGCCAGCAGTTATTTCGGGTTAGGGGCCAACGTG.

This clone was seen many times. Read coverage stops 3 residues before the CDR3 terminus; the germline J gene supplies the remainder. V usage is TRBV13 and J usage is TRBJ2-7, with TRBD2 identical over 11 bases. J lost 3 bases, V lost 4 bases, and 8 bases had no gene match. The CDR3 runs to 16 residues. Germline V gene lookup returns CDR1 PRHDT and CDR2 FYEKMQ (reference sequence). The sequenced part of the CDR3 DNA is TGTGCCAGCAGCTCATCTAGCGGGGGGAACAACTACGAG. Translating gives CASSSSSGGNNYE. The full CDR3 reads CASSSSSGGNNYEQYF.

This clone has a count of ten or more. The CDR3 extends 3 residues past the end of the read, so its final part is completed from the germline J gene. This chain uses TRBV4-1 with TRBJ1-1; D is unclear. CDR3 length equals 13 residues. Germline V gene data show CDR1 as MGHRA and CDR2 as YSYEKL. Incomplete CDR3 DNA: TGCGCCAGCAGCCAAGAATCCGCTACTAGT. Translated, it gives CASSQESATS. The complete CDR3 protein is CASSQESATSAFF.

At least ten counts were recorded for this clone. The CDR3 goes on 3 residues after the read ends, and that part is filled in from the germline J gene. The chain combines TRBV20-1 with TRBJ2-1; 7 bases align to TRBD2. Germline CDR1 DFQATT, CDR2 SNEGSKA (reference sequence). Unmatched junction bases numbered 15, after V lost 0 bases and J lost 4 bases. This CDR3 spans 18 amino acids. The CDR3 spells CSARDTFQRTRTYNEQFF. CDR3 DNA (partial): TGCAGTGCTAGAGATACGTTCCAAAGGACTAGGACATACAATGAG.

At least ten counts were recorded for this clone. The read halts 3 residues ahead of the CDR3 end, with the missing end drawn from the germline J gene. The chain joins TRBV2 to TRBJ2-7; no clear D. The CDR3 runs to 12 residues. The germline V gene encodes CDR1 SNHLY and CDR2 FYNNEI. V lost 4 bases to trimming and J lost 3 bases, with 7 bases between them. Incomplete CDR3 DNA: TGTGCCAGCAGTGGAGGCCTCTACGAG. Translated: CASSGGLYE. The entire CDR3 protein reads CASSGGLYEQYF.

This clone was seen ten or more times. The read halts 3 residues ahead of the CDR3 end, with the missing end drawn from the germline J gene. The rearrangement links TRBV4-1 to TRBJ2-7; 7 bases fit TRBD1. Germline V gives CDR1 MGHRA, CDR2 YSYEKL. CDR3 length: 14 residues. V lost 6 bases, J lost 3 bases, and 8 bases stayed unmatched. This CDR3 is CASSFGQASYEQYF. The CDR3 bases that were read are TGCGCCAGCAGTTTTGGACAGGCAAGCTACGAG.

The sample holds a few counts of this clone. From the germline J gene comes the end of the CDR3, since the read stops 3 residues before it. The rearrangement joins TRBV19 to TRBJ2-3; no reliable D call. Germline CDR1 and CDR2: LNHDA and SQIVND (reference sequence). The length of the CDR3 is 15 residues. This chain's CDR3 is CASSIDGDSNQPQYF. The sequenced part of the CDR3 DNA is TGTGCCAGTAGTATAGATGGTGATAGCAATCAGCCG. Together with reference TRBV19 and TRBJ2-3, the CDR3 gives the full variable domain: DGGITQSPKYLFRKEGQNVTLSCEQNLNHDAMYWYRQDPGQGLRLIYYSQIVNDFQKGDIAEGYSVSREKKESFPLTVTSAQKNPTAFYLCASSIDGDSNQPQYFGPGTRLTVL.

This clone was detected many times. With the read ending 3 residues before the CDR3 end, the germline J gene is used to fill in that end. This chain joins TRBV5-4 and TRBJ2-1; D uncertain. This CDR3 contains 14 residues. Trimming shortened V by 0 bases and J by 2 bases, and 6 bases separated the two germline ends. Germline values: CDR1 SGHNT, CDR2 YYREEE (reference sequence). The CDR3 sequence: CASSLDSAYNEQFF. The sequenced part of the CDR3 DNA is TGTGCCAGCAGCTTGGACTCGGCCTACAATGAG.

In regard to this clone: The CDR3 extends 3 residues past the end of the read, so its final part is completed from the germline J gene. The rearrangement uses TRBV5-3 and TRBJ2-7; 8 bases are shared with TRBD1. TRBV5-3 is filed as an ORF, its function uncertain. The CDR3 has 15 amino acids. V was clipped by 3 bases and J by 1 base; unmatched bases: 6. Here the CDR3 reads CARSSRYRGSYEQYF. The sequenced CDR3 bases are TGTGCCAGAAGCTCAAGATACAGGGGGTCCTACGAG.

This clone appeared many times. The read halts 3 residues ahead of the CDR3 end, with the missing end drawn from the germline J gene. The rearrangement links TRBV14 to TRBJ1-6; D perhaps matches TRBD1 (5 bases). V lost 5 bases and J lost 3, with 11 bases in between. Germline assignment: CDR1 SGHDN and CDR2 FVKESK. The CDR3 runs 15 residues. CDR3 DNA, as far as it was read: TGTGCCAGCAGCGCCCAGGGCGGCTATAATTCACCC. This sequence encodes CASSAQGGYNSP. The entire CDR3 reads CASSAQGGYNSPLHF.

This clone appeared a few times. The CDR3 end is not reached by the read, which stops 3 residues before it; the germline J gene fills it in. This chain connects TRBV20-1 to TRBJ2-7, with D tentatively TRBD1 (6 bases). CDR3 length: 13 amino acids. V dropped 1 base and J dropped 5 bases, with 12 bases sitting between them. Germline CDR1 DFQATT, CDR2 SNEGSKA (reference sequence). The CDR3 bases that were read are TGCAGTGCTAGAGGACCACAGGGCAACGAG. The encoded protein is CSARGPQGNE. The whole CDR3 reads CSARGPQGNEQYF.